This TCR beta chain was sequenced for a study of brain T cells in children with intractable seizures. Profiled with immunoSEQ multiplex PCR; TCRdb holds only in-frame clones, not every one. This sample has around 44,000 clones; 90% occur once, and the top ten carry approximately 6%. The germline V and J ends were trimmed by 4 bases and 4 bases, with 5 bases remaining between them. CDR1 is MGHRA, CDR2 YSYEKL, per germline. The CDR3 has 12 residues. The material was peripheral blood, obtained at surgery. The TCR sequence derives from a girl aged 2-10 years with tuberous sclerosis and intractable seizures. The V call is TRBV4-1, the J call TRBJ2-1, with a weak D call TRBD1 (5 bases). CDR3 residues: CASSRTYNEQFF. In DNA form, the CDR3 reads TGCGCCAGCAGCCGGACATACAATGAGCAGTTCTTC.